Following are 2 T cell receptor beta chains from one sample sequenced in a study of identical twins. Via MiXCR, TCRdb re-called the 5' RACE reads, giving one row per CDR3 protein. The sample holds around 680,000 distinct CDR3 sequences, less than 10% seen once. The sample also formed part of further work on yellow fever vaccine responses in identical twins.

Sequenced sample: PBMCs. The receptors were sampled from a woman under 30 in good health.

The V gene is TRBV19, the J gene TRBJ2-7, with unresolved D. V lost 4 bases to trimming and J lost 3 bases, with 4 bases between them. This CDR3 region has 11 residues. Germline assignment: CDR1 LNHDA and CDR2 SQIVND (reference sequence). The CDR3 nucleotides read TGTGCCAGTAGTAACCGCTACGAGCAGTACTTC. It is translated as CASSNRYEQYF.

This chain uses TRBV2 with TRBJ2-3, with TRBD1 identical over 9 bases. From germline, CDR1 is SNHLY and CDR2 FYNNEI. The CDR3 spans 12 residues. The ends lost 6 bases at V and 8 bases at J; junction bases unmatched: 3. The CDR3 DNA is TGTGCCAGCAGAGACAGGGGGGGTACGCAGTATTTT. As protein: CASRDRGGTQYF.